Sequencing of this T cell receptor beta chain was carried out in a study of shared clonotypes between healthy human individuals. General study findings and limits: What rarefaction showed was incomplete sorted-subset sequencing despite large depth. As a rule, naive subsets had a larger estimated richness than memory subsets.

The authors divided CD4+ cells into CD45RA+ naive and CD45RA-negative memory subsets. Points on this clone: Its antigen is not known. Within the sample, other DNA sequences also encode this same CDR3.

The CDR3 runs to 13 residues. The germline V gene encodes CDR1 SNHLY and CDR2 FYNNEI. V was shortened by 4 bases and J by 8 bases, with 14 bases between the two germline ends. The assay used deep level. Assay used: immunoSEQ multiplex PCR; TCRdb lists only in-frame clones, some missing. The sample lists more than 1 million clones; around 78% were seen once. The chain links TRBV2 to TRBJ1-2; D is possibly TRBD1 (5 bases). Sequenced sample: memory CD4+ T cells from PBMCs. Described subset: CD45RA-negative fraction. The receptor was derived from a man aged 18-30 years in good health. Some clones in this sample may be carry-over from other donors' samples. Here the CDR3 DNA reads TGTGCCAGCAGTGTGGTAACGGGGGAAGGCTACACCTTC. This codes for CASSVVTGEGYTF. Full variable domain (remainder filled in from reference TRBV2 and TRBJ1-2): EPEVTQTPSHQVTQMGQEVILRCVPISNHLYFYWYRQILGQKVEFLVSFYNNEISEKSEIFDDQFSVERPDGSNFTLKIRSTKLEDSAMYFCASSVVTGEGYTFGSGTRLTVV.